This passage covers 22 T cell receptor beta chains from one sample sequenced in a study of CD8 T cells in ankylosing spondylitis. TCRdb reprocessed the 5' RACE reads with MiXCR, giving one entry per CDR3 protein. The sample gives approximately 250,000 distinct CDR3 sequences, about 10% of which show up once; less than 3% is in the top ten. Sequencing was performed on blood, either unsorted or a sorted T cell fraction (not recorded which). The receptors originated from a male donor with ankylosing spondylitis or in good health (not recorded which).

This clonotype was counted many times. The chain recombines TRBV9 with TRBJ1-1; D remains ambiguous. Germline CDR1 reads SGDLS; CDR2 reads YYNGEE. The CDR3 length is 12 residues. The ends were cut back, 5 bases at V and 1 base at J, with 6 bases in the middle. DNA for the CDR3: TGTGCCAGCAGACGGGGGAACACTGAAGCTTTCTTT. This gives the protein CASRRGNTEAFF.

This clonotype was detected ten times or more. The chain uses TRBV27 and TRBJ1-2; 7 bases line up with TRBD1. V lost 0 bases and J lost 7; bases outside the gene matches: 2. The CDR3 consists of 13 residues. Looked up from germline, CDR1 is MNHEY and CDR2 is SMNVEV (reference sequence). This CDR3 reads CASSLSYRGGYTF. Here the CDR3 DNA reads TGTGCCAGCAGTTTATCCTACAGGGGTGGCTACACCTTC.

Turning to this clonotype: This sequence may be a read error, since a much larger clone differs from it by one base. This sequence joins TRBV12-3 or TRBV12-4 and TRBJ1-4; tentatively, D is TRBD1 (5 bases). CDR3 length: 14 amino acids. In DNA, the CDR3 is TGTGCCGGCAGTTCTTCAGGGAAGGTTGAAAAACTGTTTTTT. It yields the protein CAGSSSGKVEKLFF.

The V and J genes are TRBV10-2 and TRBJ2-3; TRBD2 aligns across 9 bases. Unmatched junction bases numbered 1, after V lost 3 bases and J lost 0 bases. Germline-derived CDR1 and CDR2 are WSHSY and SAAADI. This CDR3 contains 15 residues. The CDR3 here is CASSDLAGSTDTQYF. The CDR3 nucleotides read TGCGCCAGCAGTGACCTAGCGGGAAGCACAGATACGCAGTATTTT.

The genes are TRBV21-1 and TRBJ1-6; the listed D gene, TRBD1, was not tested against the DNA. TRBV21-1 is termed a pseudogene. The CDR3 consists of 17 residues. CDR3 loop: CASSKVSGGKTGSPLHF. The CDR3 DNA follows: TGTGCCAGCAGCAAAGTCTCGGGGGGCAAAACAGGGTCACCCCTCCACTTT.

In this sample, this clonotype turned up many times. V and J are TRBV20-1 and TRBJ2-1; D uncertain. With 3 bases removed from V and 8 bases from J, the gap between germline ends came to 11 bases. The CDR3 is made up of 12 amino acids. Looked up from germline, CDR1 is DFQATT and CDR2 is SNEGSKA (reference sequence). CDR3 region: CSASPTVDEQFF. The CDR3 nucleotides are TGCAGTGCTAGCCCCACCGTGGATGAGCAGTTCTTC.

In this sample, this clonotype turned up a few times. As DNA, the CDR3 is TGCAGTGCTAGCTTAGATAATAATCAGCCCCAGCATTTT. It is translated as CSASLDNNQPQHF. The V and J genes are TRBV20-1 and TRBJ1-5; no firm D call. The V gene lost 3 bases and the J gene lost 4 bases, with 10 bases spanning the gap. The CDR3 is 13 amino acids. The germline V gene encodes CDR1 DFQATT and CDR2 SNEGSKA (reference sequence).

This sequence joins TRBV4-2 and TRBJ1-1; 7 bases are shared with TRBD1. The CDR3 loop spans 15 amino acids. The trim removed 4 bases at V and 5 bases at J, leaving 10 bases unmatched. Germline CDR1 reads LGHNA; CDR2 reads YNFKEQ. The CDR3: CASSPLTGVVTEAFF. CDR3 DNA: TGTGCCAGCAGCCCCCTCACAGGGGTGGTAACTGAAGCTTTCTTT.

This clonotype has ten or more counts. The CDR3: CSTSRASGRTDTQYF. CDR3 sequence (DNA): TGCAGCACTTCTCGGGCTAGCGGGAGGACAGATACGCAGTATTTT. V usage is TRBV29-1 and J usage is TRBJ2-3; 11 bases fit TRBD2. Germline assignment: CDR1 SQVTM and CDR2 ANQGSEA. V was clipped by 8 bases and J by 3 bases; unmatched bases: 10. The CDR3 sequence is 15 residues long.

The chain employs TRBV6-2 or TRBV6-3 and TRBJ1-1; TRBD1 aligns across 7 bases. This CDR3 is 18 amino acids long. J was trimmed by 1 base and V by 0 bases; bases with no gene match: 11. CDR1 is MNHEY and CDR2 is SVGEGT in the germline V gene. CDR3 protein: CASSYSIGQGVTNTEAFF. In nucleotides, the CDR3 is TGTGCCAGCAGTTACTCGATCGGGCAGGGGGTGACGAACACTGAAGCTTTCTTT.

This clonotype was recorded many times. This chain connects TRBV20-1 to TRBJ2-3; maybe TRBD1 (6 bases). The CDR3 runs to 14 residues. Germline V gives CDR1 DFQATT, CDR2 SNEGSKA (reference sequence). V lost 5 bases and J 6 bases, leaving 18 bases between the germline ends. The CDR3 here is CSACGQSGLDTQYF. The CDR3 coding sequence is TGCAGTGCTTGTGGACAGTCAGGGTTGGATACGCAGTATTTT.

There are a few counts of this clonotype. The chain carries TRBV13 and TRBJ2-1; D perhaps matches TRBD1 (8 bases). V was trimmed by 5 bases and J by 4 bases, leaving 15 bases between them. CDR1 and CDR2 from the germline V gene are PRHDT and FYEKMQ (reference sequence). There are 15 residues in the CDR3. The CDR3 protein is CASSQYRGGYNEQFF. Written as DNA, the CDR3 is TGTGCCAGCAGCCAATACAGGGGGGGTTACAATGAGCAGTTCTTC.

This clonotype showed up many times. The chain joins TRBV25-1 to TRBJ2-3; possible D gene TRBD1, 6 bases. The germline CDR1 and CDR2 sequences are MGHDK and SYGVNS. V was cut by 2 bases and J by 9 bases, with 21 bases left in between. The CDR3 runs to 16 residues. CDR3 coding DNA: TGTGCCAGCAGTGAACAGGGGACATATGGGGCAAGAACGCAGTATTTT. Protein: CASSEQGTYGARTQYF.

This clonotype was counted ten times or more. The CDR3 nucleotides read TGTGCCAGCAGCTCCCCCTCCGTCGAGCAGTTCTTC. Protein sequence: CASSSPSVEQFF. The chain joins TRBV3-1 to TRBJ2-1; D not resolved. Germline-derived CDR1 and CDR2 are LGHDT and YNNKEL (reference sequence). This CDR3 is built from 12 residues. V lost 5 bases and J lost 10, with 12 bases in between.

The table lists this clonotype with a few counts. The chain links TRBV30 to TRBJ1-3; D ambiguous. CDR1 and CDR2 from the germline V gene are GTSNPN and SVGIG (reference sequence). V was clipped by 2 bases and J by 4 bases, with 9 bases between them. The CDR3 loop spans 13 amino acids. CDR3 sequence reads: CAWSRGSGNTIYF. In DNA form, the CDR3 reads TGTGCCTGGAGTCGTGGGTCGGGAAACACCATATATTTT.

This clonotype appeared many times. The chain combines TRBV7-2 with TRBJ1-2; no firm D call. This CDR3 has 11 residues. V was shortened by 5 bases and J by 3 bases, with 4 bases between the two germline ends. CDR1 and CDR2 (germline): SGHTA, FQGNSA. The chain's CDR3 is CASSEDYGYTF. For the CDR3, the DNA is TGTGCCAGCAGCGAAGACTATGGCTACACCTTC.

This clonotype showed up just a few times. V and J are TRBV5-1 and TRBJ2-2, with 10 bases that match TRBD2. Germline CDR1 is SGHRS and CDR2 is YFSETQ. Trimming removed 3 bases from V and 3 bases from J; junction bases left unmatched: 2. The CDR3 is 15 amino acids. The CDR3 loop reads CASSSGLADTGELFF. The DNA for the CDR3 is TGCGCCAGCAGCTCCGGACTAGCGGACACCGGGGAGCTGTTTTTT.

In regard to this clonotype: An end of the junction differs from the germline gene, which may be a read error. V usage is TRBV2 and J usage is TRBJ2-5; 10 bases are shared with TRBD2. There are 15 residues in the CDR3. Germline CDR1 SNHLY, CDR2 FYNNEI. Here the CDR3 reads CASSVNLAGVETQYF. CDR3 bases: TGTGCTAGCAGTGTCAATCTAGCGGGAGTCGAGACCCAGTACTTC. Combining the CDR3 with reference TRBV2 and TRBJ2-5 gives the whole variable domain EPEVTQTPSHQVTQMGQEVILRCVPISNHLYFYWYRQILGQKVEFLVSFYNNEISEKSEIFDDQFSVERPDGSNFTLKIRSTKLEDSAMYFCASSVNLAGVETQYFGPGTRLLVL.

This clonotype has ten or more counts. The chain joins TRBV20-1 to TRBJ1-1; tentatively, D is TRBD1 (5 bases). Trimming removed 1 base from V and 0 bases from J, with 9 bases in between. Germline CDR1 and CDR2: DFQATT and SNEGSKA (reference sequence). This CDR3 spans 14 amino acids. The CDR3 is CSARVPGLNTEAFF. The CDR3, as DNA: TGCAGTGCTAGAGTCCCGGGACTGAACACTGAAGCTTTCTTT.

The chain recombines TRBV7-9 with TRBJ1-2, with D tentatively TRBD1 (6 bases). This CDR3 has 14 residues. V lost 3 bases to trimming and J lost 3 bases, with 11 bases between them. In germline, CDR1 is SEHNR, CDR2 FQNEAQ (reference sequence). In DNA, the CDR3 is TGTGCCAGCAGCTTGTGGACAGAGGACTATGGCTACACCTTC. Translated: CASSLWTEDYGYTF.

This clonotype has ten or more counts. The chain is built from TRBV12-3 or TRBV12-4 and TRBJ1-1; no reliable D call. V lost 6 bases and J lost 1, with 12 bases in between. The CDR3 consists of 14 residues. The CDR3 region has the DNA TGTGCCAGCAGCCGGCGAGGGCGGAACACTGAAGCTTTCTTT. Residues: CASSRRGRNTEAFF.

This clonotype was seen at least ten times. The gene calls are TRBV12-3 or TRBV12-4 and TRBJ1-5, with D possibly TRBD1 on 5 matching bases. The CDR3 loop spans 15 amino acids. Trimming cost V 3 bases and J 3 bases, with 12 bases left between them. The CDR3: CASSFNGRANQPQHF. DNA of the CDR3: TGTGCCAGCAGTTTTAACGGCAGGGCCAATCAGCCCCAGCATTTT.